The clone carrying this T cell receptor (beta chain) has just a few counts. This sample was included in a study of response to subunit inactivated influenza vaccine. This CDR3 comprises 14 residues. J lost 13 bases, V lost 1 base, and 10 bases had no gene match. Germline lookup yields CDR1 SGHVS and CDR2 FQNEAQ. TCRdb re-called the RT-PCR reads with MiXCR, one entry per CDR3 protein. The data show about 540,000 distinct CDR3 sequences, around 25% seen once. These same records also appear under a second study, on T cells expressing NK-cell markers. That work contributes: It was by 5'RACE template switching with UMIs that TCR beta cDNA was made. Sorted CD3+CD56+NKG2C+, CD3+CD56+NKG2C- and CD3+CD56-NKG2C+ T cells supplied TCR beta repertoires. The study sequenced eight donors, seven HCMV-seropositive and one seronegative.

The source material was CD4+ T cells sorted from PBMCs, sampled about 12 days after vaccination. The rearrangement uses TRBV7-8 and TRBJ2-1; 7 bases fit TRBD1. The sequence derives from a man aged 45 to 65 who received an inactivated influenza vaccine. The CDR3 bases are TGTGCCAGCAGCTTAGGTCGGACAGGTGGGATTCAGTTCTTC. The encoded protein is CASSLGRTGGIQFF.